The present TCR beta chain was sequenced within a study of CD8 T cells in Susac syndrome. Random hexamers were used to reverse transcribe roughly 0.5 to 1 ug of RNA. Across 54 Vbeta and 13 Jbeta, TCR beta CDR3 was amplified with immunoSEQ multiplex PCR. One entry per CDR3 protein results from TCRdb running MiXCR on the immunoSEQ multiplex PCR reads. The repertoire holds roughly 140,000 distinct CDR3 sequences, with roughly 96% as singletons. Sequencing of TCR beta was performed on blood CD8+ T cells and on blood CD4+ T cells. The multiple sclerosis controls, all treatment-naive patients, had relapsing-remitting disease that was stable or active. The authors negatively isolated CD8+ and CD4+ T cells and FACS-enriched TEMRA cells. V dropped 5 bases and J dropped 3 bases, with 14 bases sitting between them. Germline V gives CDR1 SGDLS, CDR2 YYNGEE. The CDR3 length is 14 residues.

The rearrangement joins TRBV9 to TRBJ1-1, with D unresolved. The sequence was obtained from a human donor with multiple sclerosis. The sample was CD8+ T cells from PBMCs. This chain's CDR3 is CASRKPKEHTEAFF. CDR3 DNA: TGTGCCAGCAGAAAACCAAAGGAACACACTGAAGCTTTCTTT.